This section outlines one T cell receptor (beta chain) sequence together with its context. The antigen remains unidentified. These data are taken from a study of early T cells in non-severe SARS-CoV-2 infection. Study as a whole: Sequenced material consisted of bulk RNA (from unsorted whole blood), and chains were unpaired.

The V and J ends lost 4 bases and 8 bases respectively, with 6 bases between them. CDR1 and CDR2 from the germline V gene are PRHDT and FYEKMQ (reference sequence). The CDR3 has 11 amino acids. Broader study findings: Clonotype matching in VDJdb favored anti-spike CD8 responses and did not capture private and CD4 specificities.

cDNA molecules, individually, were tagged with unique molecular identifiers. TCRdb re-derived calls from the 5' RACE reads in MiXCR, one entry per CDR3 protein. The sample holds tens of thousands of distinct CDR3 sequences, about an eighth seen once. The V call is TRBV13, the J call TRBJ2-1, with TRBD2 as a possible D gene (5 bases). This sequence was found in an adult who was a healthcare worker with PCR-confirmed SARS-CoV-2 infection or an uninfected control (not recorded which). Sequencing was performed on whole blood. The CDR3 loop reads CASSWGDEQFF. The DNA for the CDR3 is TGTGCCAGCAGCTGGGGAGATGAGCAGTTCTTC.